These T cell receptor beta chains were read from a single sample in a study of blood T cell repertoires in COVID-19. Using immunoSEQ multiplex PCR, the repertoire was profiled, and TCRdb retains in-frame clones only, with some absent. The data show roughly 150,000 clones, about 80% seen once. Sequencing was performed on peripheral blood. Receptors were obtained from an older man with active or convalescent COVID-19. Each CDR3 is given with its conserved first and last residue. A D gene is named only where the DNA matches it firmly. Clone size is given for some rows only: seen once, a few or many times, or a class if the clone is expanded.

TRBJ1-1	TRBV5-1	TRBD1	-	TGCGCCAGCAGCTCCCGGACAGGGGTGGGCACTGAAGCTTTCTTT	CASSSRTGVGTEAFF
TRBJ2-3	TRBV9	TRBD1	-	TGTGCCAGCAGCGTAGCTCCGGGACAGGAGGAGGGGTATACGCAGTATTTT	CASSVAPGQEEGYTQYF
TRBJ1-1	TRBV5-8	TRBD1	-	TGTGCCAGCAGCTTAGACAGGGGGCGACTTAACACTGAAGCTTTCTTT	CASSLDRGRLNTEAFF
TRBJ2-2	TRBV9	-	-	TGTGCCAGCAGCCCCCCCGGGGCCGGGGAGCTGTTTTTT	CASSPPGAGELFF
TRBJ2-1	TRBV6-2/TRBV6-3	TRBD2	-	TGTGCCAGCAGTTACTCGTGTGCGGGGGGGCCATACTCCAATGAGCAGTTCTTC	CASSYSCAGGPYSNEQFF
TRBJ1-5	TRBV7-2	-	once	TGTGCCAGCAGCCTCAGGGGAAATCAGCCCCAGCATTTT	CASSLRGNQPQHF
TRBJ2-7	TRBV6-5	TRBD1	-	TGTGCCAGCAGTACAGGACAGGGGGCTGCCTACGAGCAGTACTTC	CASSTGQGAAYEQYF
TRBJ2-2	TRBV4-3	TRBD1	-	TGCGCCAGCAGCTCCGGGACAGGGCTAAACACCGGGGAGCTGTTTTTT	CASSSGTGLNTGELFF
TRBJ2-7	TRBV4-1	-	-	TGCGCCAGCAGTCCCCGCGGTGGTAGCTCCTACGAGCAGTACTTC	CASSPRGGSSYEQYF
TRBJ2-1	TRBV5-1	-	-	TGCGCCAGCTACAGGGAGTCCTACAATGAGCAGTTCTTC	CASYRESYNEQFF
TRBJ2-7	TRBV5-6	TRBD2	-	TGTGCCAGCAGCTTGAATGGGCGGGGGAGCTACGAGCAGTACTTC	CASSLNGRGSYEQYF
TRBJ1-2	TRBV3-1/TRBV3-2	-	-	TGTGCCAGCAGCCAAGGGCAGAACTATGGCTACACCTTC	CASSQGQNYGYTF
TRBJ1-1	TRBV7-2	-	-	TGTGCCAGCAGCTTGGGGGGGGGATCTGAAGCTTTCTTT	CASSLGGGSEAFF
TRBJ2-5	TRBV6-2/TRBV6-3	TRBD2	once	TGTGCCAGCAGTTACCTGGCTAGCGGGGACCAAGAGACCCAGTACTTC	CASSYLASGDQETQYF
TRBJ1-2	TRBV6-5	-	few	TGTGCCAGCAGCGGGGGGCTCGGCTACACCTTC	CASSGGLGYTF
TRBJ1-2	TRBV23-1	-	once	TGCGCCACCCCCGGCAGGGTGCTACCCCCTACCTATGGCTACACCTTC	CATPGRVLPPTYGYTF
TRBJ2-5	TRBV2	-	-	TGTGCCAGCACCGCGGGACAGCAAGAGACCCAGTACTTC	CASTAGQQETQYF
TRBJ1-2	TRBV7-9	-	few	TGTGCCAGCAGCCCAGACATGTGGGACTATGGCTACACCTTC	CASSPDMWDYGYTF
TRBJ1-5	TRBV2	-	-	TGTGCCATCGGACAGTCTTATAGCAATCAGCCCCAGCATTTT	CAIGQSYSNQPQHF
TRBJ1-3	TRBV25-1	-	-	TGTGCCAGCAGTGAATCGGCTACTGGGCGAAACACCATATATTTT	CASSESATGRNTIYF
TRBJ2-1	TRBV6-2/TRBV6-3	TRBD2	-	TGTGCCAGCAGTTACTCCCGGACTAGCGGAGGTGGCAATGAGCAGTTCTTC	CASSYSRTSGGGNEQFF
TRBJ1-1	TRBV11-2	-	-	TGTGCCAGCAGCTTACGGGGGGAGGATGGCACTGAAGCTTTCTTT	CASSLRGEDGTEAFF
TRBJ1-2	TRBV2	TRBD1	-	TGTGCCAGCAACAGGGGGCCAGGGGGCTACACCTTC	CASNRGPGGYTF
TRBJ2-7	TRBV6-1	TRBD2	few	TGTGCCAGCAGTGATGCGGGAGGAACATCCTACGAGCAGTACTTC	CASSDAGGTSYEQYF
TRBJ1-1	TRBV7-3	TRBD1	few	TGTGCCAGCAGCTCCCAGGGGGCAGGAGTAAAGACTGAAGCTTTCTTT	CASSSQGAGVKTEAFF
TRBJ1-6	TRBV5-1	TRBD1	-	TGCGCCAGCAAGGACAGGGTTAATTCACCCCTCCACTTT	CASKDRVNSPLHF
TRBJ1-1	TRBV10-3	-	few	TGTGCCATCAGTGTGGGGGGGATGAACACTGAAGCTTTCTTT	CAISVGGMNTEAFF
TRBJ2-2	TRBV5-4	-	-	TGTGCCAGCAGCTTGGAAACTTCCTCAGAGCTGTTTTTT	CASSLETSSELFF
TRBJ2-7	TRBV11-2	-	-	TGTGCCAGCAGCTGGGCCTCAGGTAGCTCCTACGAGCAGTACTTC	CASSWASGSSYEQYF
TRBJ2-7	TRBV20-1	-	-	TGCAGTGCGCCCGACTACTACGAGCAGTACTTC	CSAPDYYEQYF
TRBJ1-1	TRBV10-3	-	-	TGTGCCATCAGTGACTCTGCGGGGCGGAACACTGAAGCTTTCTTT	CAISDSAGRNTEAFF
TRBJ2-3	TRBV7-2	-	-	TGTGCCAGCAGCAGAGGGGGTTCTTTCGCAGATACGCAGTATTTT	CASSRGGSFADTQYF
TRBJ2-7	TRBV7-9	-	few	TGTGCCAGCAGCTTAGTGGGGCTAACCGGTCAGCAGTACTTC	CASSLVGLTGQQYF
TRBJ1-4	TRBV29-1	TRBD1	-	TGCAGCGTTGAGGAGACAGGGGAAAAACTGTTTTTT	CSVEETGEKLFF